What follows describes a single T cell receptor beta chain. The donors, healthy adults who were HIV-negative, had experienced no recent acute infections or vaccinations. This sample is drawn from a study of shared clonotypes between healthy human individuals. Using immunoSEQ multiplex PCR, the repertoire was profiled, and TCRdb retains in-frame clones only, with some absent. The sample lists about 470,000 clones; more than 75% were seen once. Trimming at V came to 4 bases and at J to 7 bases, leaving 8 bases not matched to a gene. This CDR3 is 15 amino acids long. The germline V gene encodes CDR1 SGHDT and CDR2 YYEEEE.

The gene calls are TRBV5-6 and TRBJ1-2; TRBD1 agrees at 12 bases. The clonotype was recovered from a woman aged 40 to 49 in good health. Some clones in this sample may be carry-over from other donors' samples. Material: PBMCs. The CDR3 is CASSLTGTGGFGYTF. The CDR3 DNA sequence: TGTGCCAGCAGCCTAACCGGGACAGGGGGCTTTGGCTACACCTTC.